This TCR beta chain appears in the sequencing data of a study of blood T cell repertoires in COVID-19. As for the study in general: Acute and convalescent COVID-19 samples came from the United States, Italy and Spain.

In the original analysis: Estimated nucleated cell counts came from reference gene primer amplification. Sequenced by immunoSEQ multiplex PCR; TCRdb stores in-frame clones only, minus some. That table gives V, J and clone size, and the DNA gave D and trimming. This table has 150,000 to 200,000 clones, over 75% appearing once. Losses at the gene ends were 0 bases for V and 1 base for J; bases not matched to a gene: 7. The CDR3 extends over 17 amino acids. CDR1 is SGHNT, CDR2 YYREEE, per germline (reference sequence). Sequenced sample: peripheral blood. This TCR was sampled from a man in his 70s who had recovered from COVID-19. The chain links TRBV5-4 to TRBJ2-1, with TRBD2 matching 7 bases. The CDR3 region is CASSLVGRPTSYNEQFF. The DNA for the CDR3 is TGTGCCAGCAGCTTGGTCGGGAGGCCCACATCCTACAATGAGCAGTTCTTC.